This section outlines one T cell receptor beta chain sequence together with its context. The antigen remains undetermined. The repertoire was sequenced with immunoSEQ multiplex PCR; TCRdb's copy has only in-frame clones and lacks some. The sample has some 22,000 clones, 75% to 90% seen once. This sample was taken from a study of T cells in localized non-small cell lung cancer. Study results and limitations: The greatest T cell clonality was found in uninvolved adjacent lung (higher than in tumor). Without multi-region sequencing, intratumor heterogeneity could not be excluded. The study detected a median approximately 54 of the top 100 tumor clones in adjacent lung.

V shed 4 bases and J shed 4 bases, with 8 bases lying between them. The CDR3 runs 13 residues. Per germline, CDR1 SGHTA and CDR2 FQGTGA. J is TRBJ1-5 and V is TRBV7-3, with a tentative D call TRBD1 (6 bases). The sample here was PBMCs, taken before any cancer treatment. The TCR was taken from a man aged 35-69 years with stage II squamous cell lung carcinoma. CDR3 sequence: CASSSTGNQPQHF. In nucleotides, the CDR3 is TGTGCCAGCAGCTCTACAGGGAATCAGCCCCAGCATTTT.